Below, 9 T cell receptor beta chains from the same sample are listed, as sequenced in a study of regulatory T cells in long-lasting Graves disease. Stated time point: newly diagnosed GD, antithyroid drugs for less than 3 months. With RNA extracted from PBMCs as input, the TCR library was made. Arm-PCR of CDR3 regions and iRepertoire HTBI primers were used to build TCR beta libraries. TCRdb reprocessed the multiplex PCR reads with MiXCR, giving one entry per CDR3 protein. The sample lists a few hundred thousand distinct CDR3 sequences; about 11% were seen once. This same sample was also taken into another study, of T cells in Graves' hyperthyroidism and ophthalmopathy.

The sample was peripheral blood mononuclear cells (PBMCs), taken at new diagnosis, from a patient treated with antithyroid drugs. These receptors were collected from a young woman with Graves disease.

This chain connects TRBV12-3 or TRBV12-4 to TRBJ2-1; no definite D call. The CDR3 spans 11 residues. V lost 5 bases and J 8 bases, leaving 7 bases between the germline ends. The CDR3 spells CASSKRDEQFF. As DNA, the CDR3 is TGTGCCAGCAGTAAACGGGATGAGCAGTTCTTC.

This clonotype was observed at least ten times. J is TRBJ1-5 and V is TRBV5-1, with D unclear. The length of the CDR3 is 15 residues. Germline values: CDR1 SGHRS, CDR2 YFSETQ. V was shortened by 5 bases and J by 4 bases, with 16 bases between the two germline ends. The CDR3 is CASRAGPGPNQPQHF. CDR3 coding DNA: TGCGCCAGCAGGGCCGGGCCAGGTCCTAATCAGCCCCAGCATTTT. Supplemented by reference TRBV5-1 and TRBJ1-5, the full variable domain reads KAGVTQTPRYLIKTRGQQVTLSCSPISGHRSVSWYQQTPGQGLQFLFEYFSETQRNKGNFPGRFSGRQFSNSRSEMNVSTLELGDSALYLCASRAGPGPNQPQHFGDGTRLSIL.

This sequence joins TRBV9 and TRBJ1-5; D is ambiguous. CDR3 size: 14 residues. V shed 3 bases and J shed 5 bases, with 12 bases lying between them. Germline assignment: CDR1 SGDLS and CDR2 YYNGEE. CDR3 protein: CASSAWGDHQPQHF. DNA for the CDR3: TGTGCCAGCAGCGCATGGGGAGACCATCAGCCCCAGCATTTT.

The V and J genes are TRBV4-3 and TRBJ2-1; 8 positions agree with TRBD2. Germline CDR1 is LGHNA and CDR2 is YSLEER. This CDR3 has 17 residues. J was trimmed by 2 bases and V by 0 bases; bases with no gene match: 6. In nucleotides, the CDR3 is TGCGCCAGCAGCCAAGATATGGGCGGGAGGCCCTACAATGAGCAGTTCTTC. This sequence encodes CASSQDMGGRPYNEQFF.

Only a few counts were recorded for this clonotype. This sequence may be a read error, since a much larger clone differs from it by one base. The CDR3 does not close with the conserved phenylalanine or tryptophan, likely indicating a read error. The chain uses TRBV5-1 and TRBJ1-1; D is uncertain. Per germline, CDR1 SGHRS and CDR2 YFSETQ. Trimming took 7 bases from V and 2 from J, leaving 9 bases between them. The CDR3 is 12 amino acids. The CDR3 DNA reads as TGCGCCAGCTATGGAGCTAACACTGAAGCTTTCTCT. The encoded protein is CASYGANTEAFS.

This clonotype has a count of ten or more. This rearrangement joins TRBV11-3 to TRBJ2-5; maybe TRBD1 (6 bases). Germline V gene lookup returns CDR1 SGHNT and CDR2 YENEEA. There are 14 residues in the CDR3. V was trimmed by 0 bases and J by 8 bases, leaving 13 bases between them. The DNA of the CDR3 is TGTGCCAGCAGCTTAGACCGACAGGAATCAACCCAGTACTTC. Translated, it gives CASSLDRQESTQYF.

This clonotype was detected ten times or more. The chain combines TRBV7-2 with TRBJ1-6; no clear D gene. Trimming pared 5 bases from V and 6 bases from J, leaving 8 bases between. The CDR3 is 13 residues long. Germline-derived CDR1 and CDR2 are SGHTA and FQGNSA. CDR3 amino acids: CASSDYPNSPLHF. The CDR3 nucleotides read TGTGCCAGCAGCGACTACCCTAATTCACCCCTCCACTTT.

This clonotype was observed a handful of times. V and J are TRBV3-1 and TRBJ1-4; unclear D gene. The CDR3 contains 15 residues. The germline V and J ends were trimmed by 0 bases and 4 bases, with 9 bases remaining between them. The germline CDR1 and CDR2 sequences are LGHDT and YNNKEL (reference sequence). This CDR3 reads CASSQDPGFNEKLFF. Written as DNA, the CDR3 is TGTGCCAGCAGCCAAGATCCAGGATTTAATGAAAAACTGTTTTTT.

The chain's CDR3 is CASSPPGRGGSEKLFF. DNA of the CDR3: TGTGCCAGCAGCCCCCCCGGGCGGGGTGGAAGTGAAAAACTGTTTTTT. The V call is TRBV4-2, the J call TRBJ1-4; D is unresolved. The CDR3 totals 16 residues. Germline CDR1 reads LGHNA; CDR2 reads YNFKEQ. V was trimmed by 4 bases and J by 7 bases, leaving 19 bases between them.